The rows below give T cell receptor beta chains drawn from one sample of a study of spatial heterogeneity in lung cancer. TCRdb passed the 5' RACE reads through MiXCR, listing each CDR3 protein once. There are over 25,000 distinct CDR3 sequences in the sample; roughly 6.6% occur only once, and 24% lies in the top ten. The sample in question was lung tumor tissue, obtained at surgery. The receptors were gathered from a male donor with early-stage non-small cell lung cancer. CDR3s include the opening cysteine and the closing phenylalanine or tryptophan. Each record gives: V gene, clone size, J gene, D gene, CDR3 DNA, CDR3 protein. D genes are given only for firm matches. Size is omitted from some rows. Given values are once, few, many or a class for expanded clones.

V gene: TRBV7-8
clone size: few
J gene: TRBJ1-5
D gene: -
CDR3 DNA: TGTGCCAGCAGCTTAAGTTGGGACGGCGATAGCAATCAGCCCCAGCATTTT
CDR3 protein: CASSLSWDGDSNQPQHF

V gene: TRBV28
clone size: many
J gene: TRBJ2-3
D gene: -
CDR3 DNA: TGTGCCAGCAGTGCGACCCTCACAGATACGCAGTATTTT
CDR3 protein: CASSATLTDTQYF

V gene: TRBV28
clone size: many
J gene: TRBJ2-3
D gene: -
CDR3 DNA: TGTGCCAGCAGTTTTTTTGTTGACAGCACAGATACGCAGTATTTT
CDR3 protein: CASSFFVDSTDTQYF

V gene: TRBV20-1
clone size: many
J gene: TRBJ2-2
D gene: -
CDR3 DNA: TGCAGTGCTGGCCGGGACCAAGGCCTGGAGGAGCTGTTTTTT
CDR3 protein: CSAGRDQGLEELFF

V gene: TRBV5-4
clone size: -
J gene: TRBJ1-1
D gene: -
CDR3 DNA: TGTGCCAGCAGCTTGCGAGGGGGAAGGGCCACTGAAGCTTTCTTT
CDR3 protein: CASSLRGGRATEAFF

V gene: TRBV6-6
clone size: many
J gene: TRBJ1-1
D gene: -
CDR3 DNA: TGTGCCAGCTCCTTCGAGGGCTGGAACACTGAAGCTTTCTTT
CDR3 protein: CASSFEGWNTEAFF

V gene: TRBV5-1
clone size: few
J gene: TRBJ2-3
D gene: -
CDR3 DNA: TGCGCCAGCAGAGAAGTGGATACGCAGTATTTT
CDR3 protein: CASREVDTQYF

V gene: TRBV2
clone size: -
J gene: TRBJ2-1
D gene: TRBD1
CDR3 DNA: TGTGCCACCATGATGGACAGGGGAAATGAGCAGTTCTTC
CDR3 protein: CATMMDRGNEQFF

V gene: TRBV29-1
clone size: many
J gene: TRBJ2-1
D gene: -
CDR3 DNA: TGCAGCGGTCAGGGGGGAGGGGAGCAGTTCTTC
CDR3 protein: CSGQGGGEQFF

V gene: TRBV20-1
clone size: many
J gene: TRBJ2-7
D gene: TRBD1
CDR3 DNA: TGCAGTGCCCCACGGGACAGGGTTGTCCACGAGCAGTACTTC
CDR3 protein: CSAPRDRVVHEQYF

V gene: TRBV4-2
clone size: few
J gene: TRBJ1-1
D gene: TRBD1
CDR3 DNA: TGTGCCAGCAGAGACAGGGGTGTGAACACTGAAGCTTTCTTT
CDR3 protein: CASRDRGVNTEAFF

V gene: TRBV5-1
clone size: many
J gene: TRBJ2-7
D gene: -
CDR3 DNA: TGCGCCAGCAGCCCGGCGGGGAAGTTTTACGAGCAGTACTTC
CDR3 protein: CASSPAGKFYEQYF

V gene: TRBV18
clone size: medium-sized
J gene: TRBJ1-5
D gene: -
CDR3 DNA: TGTGCCAGCTCACCCGGGACGGATGATCAGCCCCAGCATTTT
CDR3 protein: CASSPGTDDQPQHF

V gene: TRBV13
clone size: -
J gene: TRBJ2-5
D gene: TRBD2
CDR3 DNA: TGTGCCAGCAGCCTAGCGGGGGGGCTTCAAGAGACCCAGTACTTC
CDR3 protein: CASSLAGGLQETQYF

V gene: TRBV28
clone size: many
J gene: TRBJ1-4
D gene: -
CDR3 DNA: TGTGCCAGCAGTTCCGCGGACAGAAATGAAAAACTGTTTTTT
CDR3 protein: CASSSADRNEKLFF

V gene: TRBV4-1
clone size: many
J gene: TRBJ2-1
D gene: TRBD2
CDR3 DNA: TGCGCCAGCAGCCAAGGGTTAGCGGGGGGTTTTCCGGAGCAGTTCTTC
CDR3 protein: CASSQGLAGGFPEQFF

V gene: TRBV7-2
clone size: many
J gene: TRBJ2-6
D gene: -
CDR3 DNA: TGTGCCAGCAGCCCGCTGGGGGGGCCCCTTCCGGGGGCCAACGTCCTGACTTTC
CDR3 protein: CASSPLGGPLPGANVLTF

V gene: TRBV4-2
clone size: many
J gene: TRBJ2-2
D gene: -
CDR3 DNA: TGTGCCAGCAGCCATAGGGAGAGGTTGGCCGGGGAGCTGTTTTTT
CDR3 protein: CASSHRERLAGELFF

V gene: TRBV7-2
clone size: many
J gene: TRBJ2-5
D gene: TRBD1
CDR3 DNA: TGTGCCAGCAGCTTAGCGCAAGGGGGCGCAGAGACCCAGTACTTC
CDR3 protein: CASSLAQGGAETQYF

V gene: TRBV6-2/TRBV6-3
clone size: many
J gene: TRBJ1-5
D gene: TRBD1
CDR3 DNA: TGTGCCAGCAGTTACTCCCCGGGACAGGGTGGCAATCAGCCCCAGCATTTT
CDR3 protein: CASSYSPGQGGNQPQHF

V gene: TRBV6-1
clone size: -
J gene: TRBJ1-2
D gene: -
CDR3 DNA: TGTGCCAGTTATCTTTCCTATGGCTACACCTTC
CDR3 protein: CASYLSYGYTF

V gene: TRBV6-2/TRBV6-3
clone size: -
J gene: TRBJ2-7
D gene: -
CDR3 DNA: TGTGCCAGCAGTTCCACAGCCCGCCAGCAGTACTTC
CDR3 protein: CASSSTARQQYF